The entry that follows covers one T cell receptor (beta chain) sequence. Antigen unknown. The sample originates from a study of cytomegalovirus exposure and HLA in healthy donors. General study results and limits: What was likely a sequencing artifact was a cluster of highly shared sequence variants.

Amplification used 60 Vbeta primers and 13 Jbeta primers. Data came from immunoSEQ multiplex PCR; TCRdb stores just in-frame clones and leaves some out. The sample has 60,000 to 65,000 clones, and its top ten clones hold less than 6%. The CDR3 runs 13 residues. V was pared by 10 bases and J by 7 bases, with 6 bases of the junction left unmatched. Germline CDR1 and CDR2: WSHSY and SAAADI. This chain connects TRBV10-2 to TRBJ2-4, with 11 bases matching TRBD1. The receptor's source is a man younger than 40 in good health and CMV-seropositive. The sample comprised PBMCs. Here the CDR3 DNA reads TGCGCCACCGAAGGGACAGGGGGGAACATTCAGTACTTC. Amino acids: CATEGTGGNIQYF.